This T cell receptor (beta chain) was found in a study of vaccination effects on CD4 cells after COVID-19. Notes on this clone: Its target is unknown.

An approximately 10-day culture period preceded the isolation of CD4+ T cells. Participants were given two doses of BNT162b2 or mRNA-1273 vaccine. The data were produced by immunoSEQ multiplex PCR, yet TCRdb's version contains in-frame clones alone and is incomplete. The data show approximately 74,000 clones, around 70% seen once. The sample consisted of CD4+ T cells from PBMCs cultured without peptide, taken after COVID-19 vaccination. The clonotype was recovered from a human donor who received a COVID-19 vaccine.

The CDR3 DNA reads as TGTGCCAGCAGCTTGCCCGACGGGAGCTATGGCTACACCTTC. Translated, it gives CASSLPDGSYGYTF. The rearrangement links TRBV5-4 to TRBJ1-2; D is undetermined. Per germline, CDR1 SGHNT and CDR2 YYREEE (reference sequence). CDR3 length: 14 amino acids. Trimming left V 1 base short and J 4 bases short, with 11 bases between.